This paragraph covers one TCR beta chain sequence. Its matching antigen is unknown. Samples came from patients recovered from mild-to-severe COVID-19. Sequencing was done directly on freshly isolated, uncultured memory T cells. CDR3 length: 14 residues. J gave up 2 bases and V 4 bases, and 4 bases lay outside the gene matches. Germline CDR1 KGHSH, CDR2 LQKENI. The data were produced by immunoSEQ multiplex PCR, yet TCRdb's version contains in-frame clones alone and is incomplete. The sample consists of 70,000 to 95,000 clones, 83% of them appearing once. This entry is derived from a study of CD4 T cell repertoires in COVID-19. Broader study findings: SARS-CoV and/or HKU1 spike cultures shared between roughly 6.5 and 28% of SARS-CoV-2 clonotypes.

The V call is TRBV18, the J call TRBJ1-1, with TRBD1 identical over 7 bases. This TCR came from a human donor who had COVID-19. The source material was CD4+ T cells from peripheral blood, sampled after recovery from COVID-19. The DNA of the CDR3 is TGTGCCAGCTCACTCGGGACAGTTAACACTGAAGCTTTCTTT. This encodes CASSLGTVNTEAFF.